The rows below give T cell receptor beta chains drawn from one sample of a study of T cells after yellow fever vaccination. TCRdb used MiXCR to reprocess the 5' RACE reads, holding one entry per CDR3 protein. The data show some 400,000 distinct CDR3 sequences, approximately 6% seen once. The specimen comprised PBMCs, sampled 5 days after the yellow fever booster vaccination. These TCRs come from a man aged 25 to 40 who received the YFV17D yellow fever vaccine. The CDR3 runs from the conserved cysteine through the conserved F or W. A D gene is named only where the DNA matches it firmly. Size is omitted from some rows. Given values are once, few, many or a class for expanded clones.

>TRBJ2-7|NA|TRBV18|once
TGTGCCAGCTCACCCCGTACCTACGAGCAGTACTTC
CASSPRTYEQYF
>TRBJ2-7|TRBD1|TRBV27|NA
TGTGCCAGCAGTCTAACAGGGGCAGAGTATCTCTTAGAGCAGTACTTC
CASSLTGAEYLLEQYF
>TRBJ1-2|NA|TRBV18|few
TGTGCCAGCTCACCCGAACGAATCGGGGTCTTCACCTTC
CASSPERIGVFTF
>TRBJ2-2|NA|TRBV19|many
TGTGCCAGCCGAAAACAGCTCGCGAACACCGGGGAGCTGTTTTTT
CASRKQLANTGELFF
>TRBJ2-7|TRBD2|TRBV30|few
TGTGCCTGGGGACACCTAGCGGGGGGCTCCTACGAGCAGTACTTC
CAWGHLAGGSYEQYF
>TRBJ2-2|TRBD2|TRBV7-2|NA
TGTGCCAGCAGCCCACGGACTAGCGGGAGTAAAGCCGGGGAGCTGTTTTTT
CASSPRTSGSKAGELFF
>TRBJ2-1|TRBD1|TRBV4-3|few
TGCGCCAGCAGCCAATCACAGGGGGGCTCCTACAATGAGCAGTTCTTC
CASSQSQGGSYNEQFF
>TRBJ2-1|TRBD2|TRBV15|few
TGTGCCACCGCGGGTCCCCTAGCGGGAGGGCGCAATGAGCAGTTCTTC
CATAGPLAGGRNEQFF
>TRBJ2-5|NA|TRBV29-1|many
TGCAGCGTCCTGGGCCATGCCGCAGAGACCCAGTACTTC
CSVLGHAAETQYF
>TRBJ2-7|TRBD1|TRBV28|many
TGTGCCAGCAGTCCCCCTTTAGGACAGGGGACTTACGAGCAGTACTTC
CASSPPLGQGTYEQYF
>TRBJ1-3|NA|TRBV21-1|many
TGTGCCAGCACCTACTTATCACCCGGGACAGGAGGAAACACCATATATTTT
CASTYLSPGTGGNTIYF
>TRBJ2-2|TRBD2|TRBV12-3/TRBV12-4|NA
TGTGCCTTCAGTCCCCAAGTCGGAGCGGGAGTGAGGAACGGGGAGCTGTTTTTT
CAFSPQVGAGVRNGELFF
>TRBJ2-3|TRBD2|TRBV4-3|NA
TGCGCCAGCAGCCTAAGATTAGCGGGAGGAGGCACAGATACGCAGTATTTT
CASSLRLAGGGTDTQYF
>TRBJ1-1|NA|TRBV2|NA
TGTGCCAGATCTAAGGCAGGCTTGGAAGCTTTCTTT
CARSKAGLEAFF
>TRBJ2-2|NA|TRBV7-2|many
TGTGCCAGCCTGGGGCAGCTCACCGGGGAGCTGTTTTTT
CASLGQLTGELFF
>TRBJ2-1|NA|TRBV20-1|NA
TGCAGTGCCGACAGTGACTCCTACAATGAGCAGTTCTTC
CSADSDSYNEQFF
>TRBJ2-7|NA|TRBV28|many
TGTGCCAGCAGTTTTTGGGGGCGGTCCTACGAGCAGTACTTC
CASSFWGRSYEQYF
>TRBJ2-7|NA|TRBV12-3/TRBV12-4|many
TGTGCCAGCAGTGCAGGAGTCCTGGGGCGGTACTTC
CASSAGVLGRYF
>TRBJ2-5|NA|TRBV30|many
TGTGCCTGGAGCGGGAGCGGGCAAGAGACCCAGTACTTC
CAWSGSGQETQYF
>TRBJ1-3|NA|TRBV7-8|many
TGTGCCAGCAGCCTATTCTCTGGAAACACCATATATTTT
CASSLFSGNTIYF
>TRBJ2-3|NA|TRBV7-2|many
TGTGCCAGCAGCTACCTTTCGGGCACAGATACGCAGTATTTT
CASSYLSGTDTQYF
>TRBJ2-1|NA|TRBV7-2|NA
TGTGCCAGCAGCTTAGTTGCCCCCCTTCGGTTCTTC
CASSLVAPLRFF
>TRBJ1-5|TRBD1|TRBV12-3/TRBV12-4|NA
TGTGCCAGCACTCCCCAGGGGGGGAATCAGCCCCAGCATTTT
CASTPQGGNQPQHF
>TRBJ2-3|NA|TRBV10-1|few
TGCGCCAGCCCGACCCCGAGCACAGATACGCAGTATTTT
CASPTPSTDTQYF
>TRBJ2-1|TRBD2|TRBV5-1|many
TGCGCCAGCAGCTGGCGGGAGGGCCGCTACAATGAGCAGTTCTTC
CASSWREGRYNEQFF